The entry below gives a single T cell receptor beta chain sequence along with its context. Its antigen is currently unknown. Repertoires were generated with immunoSEQ multiplex PCR, while TCRdb's copy carries only in-frame clones and drops some. This table has 180,000 or so clones, around 86% appearing once. The data belong to a study of cytomegalovirus exposure and HLA in healthy donors. Study-level findings and limits: Cytomegalovirus-associated status was assigned to 164 TCR beta chains.

The CDR3 runs 15 residues. The V and J ends lost 4 bases and 7 bases, in that order; junction bases with no gene match: 13. Per germline, CDR1 MDHEN and CDR2 SYDVKM. The sequence came from a man under 40 in good health and CMV-seropositive. The rearrangement uses TRBV28 and TRBJ2-7, with 7 bases fitting TRBD2. The sequenced sample was PBMCs. The CDR3 DNA is TGTGCCAGCAGTTACGGGAGGCCGTCCACTCGTGAGCAGTACTTC. Translating gives CASSYGRPSTREQYF.